This T cell receptor beta chain was recovered during a study of blood T cell repertoires in COVID-19. Some clones are missing from TCRdb's copy, which holds only in-frame ones; the method was immunoSEQ multiplex PCR. The repertoire includes 180,000 or so clones, around 88% of them detected once, and 8% to 10% sits in the top ten. The CDR3 is 13 amino acids. The germline CDR1 and CDR2 sequences are SEHNR and FQNEAQ (reference sequence). The V segment lost 4 bases and the J segment 2 bases; nucleotides outside the gene matches: 2. The sample was PBMCs or T cells enriched from blood (not recorded which). This TCR was sampled from a woman in her thirties who had recovered from COVID-19. This chain links TRBV7-9 with TRBJ2-7, with TRBD1 matching 7 bases. The CDR3 DNA reads as TGTGCCAGCAGCTGGGACAGCGCCTACGAGCAGTACTTC. Its protein is CASSWDSAYEQYF.